Included here is one TCR beta chain sequence, with context. This clonotype was recorded at least ten times. The antigen it binds to is not known. There are no base qualities to consult, and no much larger clone falls within one base. V gives up 0 bases and J gives up 1 base, and the segment between their germline ends measures 9 bases. The CDR3 runs 15 amino acids, cysteine and phenylalanine included. Only the CDR3 portion is preserved as DNA: 45 bases, with reading frame beginning at the first base. The germline V gene yields SGHTA for CDR1 and FQGTGA for CDR2. Library prep was done by RT-PCR. These reads were obtained on an Illumina HiSeq 2500. In-frame beta chains were kept once TCRdb had trimmed the public reads at Q25 with fastp and called clones with MiXCR. Entries are consolidated by CDR3 protein sequence, retaining the most common genes and DNA. The sample has about 620,000 distinct CDR3 sequences on record, approximately 10% of them singletons. The ten most abundant clones make up roughly a tenth of the sample.

These data originate in a study of response to subunit inactivated influenza vaccine (dated by TCRdb to between 2018 and 2020). For the study in its entirety: Deep quantitative profiling of the T cell receptor repertoire was used in the study to follow responses to a trivalent subunit inactivated influenza vaccine.

Summary of the overall study and its limitations: It was suggested by the authors that each seasonal influenza vaccination may recruit only a limited number of new T cells.

The rearrangement joined TRBV7-3 to TRBJ1-1; TRBD1 might be the D gene, on 6 matching bases. The receptor was isolated from a man in his fifties or sixties who received an inactivated influenza vaccine. Donor details come from another sample of the same person, matched by shared clones. Sequenced material: PBMCs from blood, taken on the day of vaccination. CDR3 reads: CASSLTQGRNTEAFF. DNA sequence: TGTGCCAGCAGCTTAACGCAGGGGAGGAACACTGAAGCTTTCTTT.